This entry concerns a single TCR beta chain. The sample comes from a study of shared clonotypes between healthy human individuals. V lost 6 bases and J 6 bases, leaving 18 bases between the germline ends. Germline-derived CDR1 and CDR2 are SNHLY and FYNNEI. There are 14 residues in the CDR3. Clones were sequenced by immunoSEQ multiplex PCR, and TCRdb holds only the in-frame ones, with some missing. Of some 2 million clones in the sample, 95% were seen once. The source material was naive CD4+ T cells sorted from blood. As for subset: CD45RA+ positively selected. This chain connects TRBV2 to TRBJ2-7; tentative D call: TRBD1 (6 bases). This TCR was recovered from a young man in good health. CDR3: CASSAMDSLAEQYF. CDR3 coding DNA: TGTGCCAGCAGCGCCATGGACAGCCTTGCCGAGCAGTACTTC.